What follows is one T cell receptor (beta chain) and its context. Its antigen is unidentified. The sample is drawn from a study of monozygotic twins with inflammatory bowel disease. Study-wide results and limits: Other individuals had fewer clonotypes in common with IBD patients than with healthy twins, especially with disease activity.

The CDR3 consists of 14 residues. CDR1 is SEHNR, CDR2 FQNEAQ, per germline (reference sequence). Researchers used roughly 3.5 ug of total RNA for each TCR library. TCRdb reanalyzed the 5' RACE reads and collapses them to one entry per CDR3 protein, without DNA. The sample table sets out approximately 380,000 distinct CDR3 sequences. Sequenced material: blood. The genes are TRBV7-9 and TRBJ1-2; TCRdb's D call of TRBD1 is untestable without DNA. The receptor was isolated from a human donor with ulcerative colitis or Crohn's disease, or a healthy co-twin of an affected twin (not recorded which). The CDR3 protein is CASSPGQGIDGYTF.